These T cell receptor beta chains were read from a single sample in a study of T cells after yellow fever vaccination. In TCRdb, the 5' RACE reads were re-called with MiXCR into one record per CDR3 protein. The table lists about 25,000 distinct CDR3 sequences, 3.4% of them singletons. Material: PBMCs, either bulk or a sorted T-cell subset (CD4+, CD8+, memory, or dextramer-sorted; not recorded which), obtained about 49 days after the first yellow fever vaccination. These receptors all stem from a man younger than 35 who received the YFV17D yellow fever vaccine. The CDR3 runs from the conserved cysteine through the conserved F or W. D genes are given only for firm matches. Size values are once, few and many counts, or a class for expanded clones, and some rows have none.

>TRBV15|TRBJ1-2|.|many
TGTGCCACCAGCAGTCAGGGAGGCGGCTACACCTTC
CATSSQGGGYTF
>TRBV5-4|TRBJ2-3|.|many
TGTGCCAGCAGCCACGGGGGCGGAGAGTCAGATACGCAGTATTTT
CASSHGGGESDTQYF
>TRBV7-2|TRBJ1-1|.|many
TGTGCCAGCAGCCCACAGGGTAGGAGGACTGAAGCTTTCTTT
CASSPQGRRTEAFF
>TRBV21-1|TRBJ2-1|.|many
TGTGCCAGCAGCATCGCTGCAATACAAAATTACAATGAGCAGTTCTTC
CASSIAAIQNYNEQFF
>TRBV7-2|TRBJ1-1|.|many
TGTGCCAGCAGCTTCGGTATTATGAACACTGAAGCTTTCTTT
CASSFGIMNTEAFF
>TRBV27|TRBJ1-2|.|many
TGTGCCAGCAGTTTTGGCAGCTCCTATGGCTACACCTTC
CASSFGSSYGYTF
>TRBV20-1|TRBJ1-4|.|many
TGCAGTGCTAGGGACCTCGGTGGGCCAACTAATGAAAAACTGTTTTTT
CSARDLGGPTNEKLFF
>TRBV7-9|TRBJ2-5|.|many
TGTGCCAGCAGCGCCGGACAGTACCAAGAGACCCAGTACTTC
CASSAGQYQETQYF
>TRBV5-1|TRBJ2-3|.|many
TGCGCCAGCAGCTTGGAGAGTAATACGCAGTATTTT
CASSLESNTQYF
>TRBV5-1|TRBJ2-3|.|many
TGCGCCAGCAGCTTGAATAGCCCCGATACGCAGTATTTT
CASSLNSPDTQYF
>TRBV29-1|TRBJ1-1|.|many
TGCAGCGCGAAGGGGATGGGGAACACTGAAGCTTTCTTT
CSAKGMGNTEAFF
>TRBV5-1|TRBJ1-1|.|many
TGCGCCAGCAGCCCTTTGACAGCCTTGAACACTGAAGCTTTCTTT
CASSPLTALNTEAFF
>TRBV4-2|TRBJ2-5|.|many
TGTGCCAGCAGCCAAGACGGACGGGAGACCCAGTACTTC
CASSQDGRETQYF
>TRBV7-2|TRBJ1-1|TRBD1|many
TGTGCCAGCAGCCCCGGTGGGGCAGGGGGCGCGAACACTGAAGCTTTCTTT
CASSPGGAGGANTEAFF
>TRBV12-3/TRBV12-4|TRBJ2-5|TRBD2|many
TGTGCCAGCAGGACTAGCGGGGCAGAGACCCAGTACTTC
CASRTSGAETQYF
>TRBV3-1|TRBJ2-1|.|many
TGTGCCAGCAGCCAAGGTCGGGGCTCCTACAATGAGCAGTTCTTC
CASSQGRGSYNEQFF
>TRBV6-2/TRBV6-3|TRBJ2-5|.|many
TGTGCCAGCAGACTCGCAGGGTCTCGCCAAGAGACCCAGTACTTC
CASRLAGSRQETQYF
>TRBV11-2|TRBJ2-2|TRBD2|many
TGTGCCAGCAGCTTATTAGCGGGCCCAAACACCGGGGAGCTGTTTTTT
CASSLLAGPNTGELFF
>TRBV5-5|TRBJ2-3|TRBD1|many
TGTGCCAGCAGCTCGACAGGGGGCACAGATACGCAGTATTTT
CASSSTGGTDTQYF
>TRBV7-2|TRBJ2-1|TRBD2|many
TGTGCCAGCAGAGTACTAGCGGGGTTAGGGGATGAGCAGTTCTTC
CASRVLAGLGDEQFF
>TRBV5-1|TRBJ1-4|.|many
TGCGCCAGCAGCTTGGAGTCGGAGGAAAAACTGTTTTTT
CASSLESEEKLFF
>TRBV4-3|TRBJ2-3|.|many
TGCGCCAGCAGCCAAGGTAGAGGACTTATTAAGGGTACGCAGTATTTT
CASSQGRGLIKGTQYF
>TRBV5-1|TRBJ1-2|.|many
TGCGCCAGCAGCTTGGTCGTTGGACAGAACTATGGCTACACCTTC
CASSLVVGQNYGYTF
>TRBV28|TRBJ2-2|.|many
TGTGCCAGCAGTCAGACAACCACCGGGGAGCTGTTTTTT
CASSQTTTGELFF
>TRBV7-9|TRBJ1-3|.|many
TGTGCCAGCAGCTTAGGGCGCGCTGGAAACACCATATATTTT
CASSLGRAGNTIYF
>TRBV20-1|TRBJ1-2|.|many
TGCAGTGCTAGACCGGGCCCCCCGGGCTACACCTTC
CSARPGPPGYTF
>TRBV5-1|TRBJ2-7|.|many
TGCGCCAGCAGCTTGGAACACGAGCAGTACTTC
CASSLEHEQYF
>TRBV20-1|TRBJ2-7|.|many
TGCAGTGCTAGCTCGGACGGGGACTCCTACGAGCAGTACTTC
CSASSDGDSYEQYF
>TRBV18|TRBJ2-1|.|.
TGTGCCAGCTCACCGACAAGGAGCCGCAATGAGCAGTTCTTC
CASSPTRSRNEQFF
>TRBV18|TRBJ2-7|TRBD2|many
TGTGCCAGCTCACCCGGGACTAGCGGGGGATCCGAGCAGTACTTC
CASSPGTSGGSEQYF
>TRBV11-3|TRBJ1-1|.|many
TGTGCCAGCAGCTTTCAACAGGGCACTGAAGCTTTCTTT
CASSFQQGTEAFF
>TRBV4-2|TRBJ2-5|TRBD1|medium-sized
TGTGCCAGCAGCCCGACAGGGGGTGCCCAAGAGACCCAGTACTTC
CASSPTGGAQETQYF
>TRBV18|TRBJ1-6|TRBD1|.
TGTGCCAGCTCACCCCGGGCAGGGGGGGATTCACCCCTCCACTTT
CASSPRAGGDSPLHF
>TRBV7-2|TRBJ1-6|.|.
TGTGCCAGCAGCCGACTCAGGGTGGATAATTCACCCCTCCACTTT
CASSRLRVDNSPLHF
>TRBV6-5|TRBJ1-5|.|many
TGTGCCAGCAGCCAGGGTAGGCAGCCCCAGCATTTT
CASSQGRQPQHF
>TRBV5-1|TRBJ2-5|TRBD2|many
TGCGCCAGCAGCTTCCTAGCGGGGGGGCAAGAGACCCAGTACTTC
CASSFLAGGQETQYF
>TRBV5-4|TRBJ2-5|TRBD2|many
TGTGCCAGCAGCATCGGGGGGGCGGGGGAGACCCAGTACTTC
CASSIGGAGETQYF
>TRBV19|TRBJ2-1|TRBD1|many
TGTGCCAGTAGTCCTCGGACAGGTTTGATGAATGAGCAGTTCTTC
CASSPRTGLMNEQFF
>TRBV15|TRBJ2-1|TRBD2|many
TGTGCCACCAGCCTGCAGAGCGGGGGGGCCCATGAGCAGTTCTTC
CATSLQSGGAHEQFF
>TRBV7-9|TRBJ1-2|TRBD1|many
TGTGCCAGCAGCGGACAAGGGGGCAGGGACCACTATGGCTACACCTTC
CASSGQGGRDHYGYTF
>TRBV11-3|TRBJ2-1|TRBD2|many
TGTGCCAGCAGCTTGACCGGGACTAGCGGCTACAATGAGCAGTTCTTC
CASSLTGTSGYNEQFF
>TRBV5-1|TRBJ2-1|TRBD1|many
TGCGCCAGCAGCTGGGGACAGAACAATGAGCAGTTCTTC
CASSWGQNNEQFF
>TRBV6-2/TRBV6-3|TRBJ2-1|TRBD2|many
TGTGCCAGCAGTTGGGGGGGTCCCTCCTACAATGAGCAGTTCTTC
CASSWGGPSYNEQFF
>TRBV15|TRBJ2-7|TRBD1|many
TGTGCCACCAGCAGGGATGAGACAGGGGCCGCCTACGAGCAGTACTTC
CATSRDETGAAYEQYF
>TRBV20-1|TRBJ2-3|.|many
TGCAGTGCTAGGCGTGTGGGAGAGGCCTCAGATACGCAGTATTTT
CSARRVGEASDTQYF
>TRBV7-2|TRBJ2-1|.|medium-sized
TGTGCCAGCAGCCAAGCAGGGAATGAGCAGTTCTTC
CASSQAGNEQFF
>TRBV7-2|TRBJ1-2|.|many
TGTGCCAGCAGCTTAGCGCAGGCTAACTATGGCTACACCTTC
CASSLAQANYGYTF
>TRBV6-1|TRBJ2-7|TRBD1|many
TGTGCCAGCAGACTCCCGGGACAGTTCTACGAGCAGTACTTC
CASRLPGQFYEQYF
>TRBV7-2|TRBJ2-3|TRBD2|many
TGTGCCAGCAGCCCCCGACTAGCCCTCACAGATACGCAGTATTTT
CASSPRLALTDTQYF